Following are 18 T cell receptor beta chains from one sample sequenced in a study of blood T cell repertoires in COVID-19. Assay: immunoSEQ multiplex PCR; the TCRdb copy retains only in-frame clones and omits some. Seen here are 400,000 to 450,000 clones, over 75% observed once, and the top ten hold about 1.6%. Sequenced material: peripheral blood. These receptors were taken from a woman between 40 and 55 years old with COVID-19, enrolled during active disease.

The CDR3 coding sequence is TGTGCCAGTAGTATACAGGCGACCAATGAGCAGTTCTTC. This translates into CASSIQATNEQFF. V is TRBV19 and J is TRBJ2-1; D call uncertain. This CDR3 is built from 13 residues. Trimming removed 2 bases from V and 6 bases from J, with 8 bases in between. Germline-derived CDR1 and CDR2 are LNHDA and SQIVND (reference sequence).

The genes are TRBV29-1 and TRBJ2-5; 8 nucleotides line up with TRBD2. The ends lost 8 bases at V and 5 bases at J; junction bases unmatched: 4. Germline loops: CDR1 SQVTM, CDR2 ANQGSEA. The CDR3 loop spans 11 amino acids. The CDR3 loop is CSLSGGETQYF. CDR3 DNA: TGCAGCCTCTCGGGGGGGGAGACCCAGTACTTC.

V gene TRBV15 combines with J gene TRBJ1-2; tentatively, D is TRBD1 (6 bases). Germline V lookup: CDR1 LNHNV, CDR2 YYDKDF (reference sequence). Between the trimmed V and J ends, which lost 4 bases and 1 base, there was a span of 13 bases. The CDR3 runs 15 residues. The CDR3 DNA follows: TGTGCCACCAGCAAACCGGGACAATTTAACTATGGCTACACCTTC. Its translation is CATSKPGQFNYGYTF.

The chain joins TRBV9 to TRBJ1-1, with a tentative D call TRBD1 (5 bases). Per the germline V gene, CDR1 is SGDLS and CDR2 is YYNGEE. V lost 4 bases and J lost 7, with 20 bases in between. The CDR3 length is 15 residues. In DNA, the CDR3 is TGTGCCAGCAGCCAAGCCGGGGGGGTGGCCCTTGAAGCTTTCTTT. As protein: CASSQAGGVALEAFF.

The CDR3 reads CASSESTPSRENTGELFF. CDR3 bases: TGCGCCAGCAGTGAGTCGACTCCTTCCAGGGAGAACACCGGGGAGCTGTTTTTT. The chain couples TRBV10-2 to TRBJ2-2; D is perhaps TRBD1 (5 bases). The germline V gene encodes CDR1 WSHSY and CDR2 SAAADI. CDR3 length: 18 amino acids. The V end was cut by 0 bases, the J end by 1 base, with 15 bases between.

This sequence joins TRBV28 and TRBJ2-7; D call uncertain. Trimming cost V 7 bases and J 10 bases, with 26 bases left between them. Per germline, CDR1 MDHEN and CDR2 SYDVKM. The CDR3 is 15 amino acids. CDR3 sequence: CASTSLYASRPFQYF. The CDR3 bases are TGTGCCAGCACCTCACTATACGCCAGCCGTCCTTTTCAGTACTTC.

This sequence joins TRBV28 and TRBJ2-5, with D perhaps matching TRBD2 (6 bases). From germline, CDR1 is MDHEN and CDR2 SYDVKM. The CDR3 length is 16 residues. The V end lost 5 bases, the J end lost 9 bases, and 25 bases lay between the germline ends. The CDR3 spells CASSTLGTPSKRSQYF. The CDR3 nucleotides are TGTGCCAGCAGTACTCTCGGGACTCCTAGTAAGAGATCCCAGTACTTC.

V is TRBV4-2 and J is TRBJ1-6, with TRBD1 as a possible D gene (6 bases). Germline V CDR1 and CDR2: LGHNA, YNFKEQ. The V end was cut by 3 bases, the J end by 6 bases, with 15 bases between. The CDR3 is made up of 16 amino acids. CDR3 DNA sequence: TGTGCCAGCAGCCATCCCAGGGGACAAGGTAATTCACCCCTCCACTTT. Translating it yields CASSHPRGQGNSPLHF.

The chain carries TRBV30 and TRBJ1-4; no clear D gene. Germline V gene lookup returns CDR1 GTSNPN and CDR2 SVGIG (reference sequence). Trimming stripped 1 base from V and 5 bases from J, with 8 bases between. The CDR3 is 13 residues long. CDR3: CAWSAQRNEKLFF. The CDR3 coding sequence is TGTGCCTGGAGTGCACAGAGAAATGAAAAACTGTTTTTT.

V usage is TRBV15 and J usage is TRBJ1-2, with D maybe TRBD1 (6 bases). The V end was cut by 0 bases, the J end by 4 bases, with 9 bases between. Germline V gene sequence: CDR1 LNHNV, CDR2 YYDKDF (reference sequence). CDR3 length: 14 residues. The CDR3 DNA sequence: TGTGCCACCAGCAGAGATCGGGGGGCCTATGGCTACACCTTC. It translates to CATSRDRGAYGYTF.

The chain recombines TRBV5-1 with TRBJ1-1; D is unclear. CDR3 length equals 16 residues. Germline lookup yields CDR1 SGHRS and CDR2 YFSETQ. V gave up 4 bases and J gave up 8 bases, with 24 bases separating them. The CDR3 sequence: CASSLGNRVRPGEAFF. CDR3 DNA: TGCGCCAGCAGCCTAGGAAATCGAGTCCGGCCGGGAGAAGCTTTCTTT.

The count of this clone is one. V and J are TRBV7-2 and TRBJ2-2; TRBD2 might be the D (5 bases). This CDR3 is built from 13 residues. Trimming took off 5 bases at V and 7 bases at J, with 11 bases between the two ends. Germline lookup yields CDR1 SGHTA and CDR2 FQGNSA. DNA for the CDR3: TGTGCCAGCAGCCTCCGAGAGGGCGGGGAGCTGTTTTTT. Its translation: CASSLREGGELFF.

This chain joins TRBV7-3 and TRBJ2-4; TRBD2 agrees at 10 bases. This CDR3 has 19 residues. Trimming cost V 1 base and J 0 bases; bases outside gene matches: 9. Germline V CDR1 and CDR2: SGHTA, FQGTGA. CDR3 nucleotides: TGTGCCAGCAGCTTAAGTATCGGACTAGCGGAACTAGCCAAAAACATTCAGTACTTC. Its protein product is CASSLSIGLAELAKNIQYF.

The count of this clone is one. The chain employs TRBV6-2 or TRBV6-3 and TRBJ2-4; TRBD1 might be the D (7 bases). CDR1 MNHEY and CDR2 SVGEGT come from the germline V gene. Between the trimmed V and J ends, which lost 2 bases and 9 bases, there was a span of 17 bases. CDR3 size: 15 residues. The CDR3 DNA is TGTGCCAGCAGTTACGGGGCAGGGGGGAGAAGCATTCAGTACTTC. As protein: CASSYGAGGRSIQYF.

The gene calls are TRBV7-3 and TRBJ2-7; 11 bases align to TRBD1. The V and J ends lost 3 bases and 6 bases, in that order; junction bases with no gene match: 4. CDR1 SGHTA and CDR2 FQGTGA come from the germline V gene. CDR3 size: 14 residues. As DNA, the CDR3 is TGTGCCAGCAGCTTTCGGACAGGGGGCACCGAGCAGTACTTC. The encoded protein is CASSFRTGGTEQYF.

The chain joins TRBV19 to TRBJ1-2, with unresolved D. The CDR3 sequence is 11 residues long. Per germline, CDR1 LNHDA and CDR2 SQIVND (reference sequence). V was cut by 9 bases and J by 3 bases, with 8 bases left in between. The CDR3 DNA sequence: TGTGCCAGCCGGGAGTACTATGGCTACACCTTC. This gives the protein CASREYYGYTF.

The chain employs TRBV19 and TRBJ1-1; 9 bases match TRBD1. Germline lookup yields CDR1 LNHDA and CDR2 SQIVND (reference sequence). Trimming at V came to 5 bases and at J to 0 bases, leaving 4 bases not matched to a gene. This CDR3 is 15 amino acids long. CDR3 sequence (DNA): TGTGCCAGTAGTGACAGGGGGAAACTGAACACTGAAGCTTTCTTT. Translation: CASSDRGKLNTEAFF.

This chain links TRBV6-6 with TRBJ1-2; D is ambiguous. V shed 7 bases and J shed 7 bases, with 10 bases lying between them. CDR1 MNHNY and CDR2 SVGAGI come from the germline V gene (reference sequence). The length of the CDR3 is 11 residues. CDR3 nucleotide sequence: TGTGCCAGCACCTTCGGGGTTGGCTACACCTTC. Protein: CASTFGVGYTF.